This TCR beta chain comes out of a study of OX40 agonist ivuxolimab in advanced cancers. General notes on the study: Ivuxolimab was a fully human IgG2 agonistic monoclonal antibody targeting the costimulatory receptor OX40 (CD134). Intravenous ivuxolimab was administered to patients every 2 weeks at six dose levels: 0.01, 0.1, 0.3, 1.5, 3 and 10 mg/kg. Of the roughly 50 dose-escalation patients, hepatocellular carcinoma was present in roughly 19, melanoma in around 15, renal cell carcinoma in 9 and head and neck cancer in 9. A male proportion of about 79% and a mean age of 60 years, ranging from roughly 23 to 79, were recorded for the dose-escalation cohort. Patients were allowed to have had prior anti-PD-1, anti-PD-L1 or anti-CTLA-4 therapy, and roughly two fifths of the dose-escalation patients had been treated with checkpoint inhibitors. Partial responses occurred in three dose-escalation patients: two with cutaneous melanoma and one with hepatocellular carcinoma. Peripheral TCRbeta sequencing aimed to test whether ivuxolimab altered TCR sequence diversity and caused clonal T-cell expansion. The paper covers the monotherapy dose-escalation part of the phase I ivuxolimab trial, which included N ≈ 50 patients.

The trial excluded patients who had a history of autoimmune disease or who were on systemic immunosuppression. Peripheral blood for TCR sequencing was drawn from every dose cohort at baseline, at cycle 4 day 1 and at cycle 7 day 1. The samples were drawn from a first-in-human, open-label, multicenter phase I dose-escalation trial of ivuxolimab. Adults with locally advanced or metastatic melanoma, renal cell, hepatocellular, or head and neck squamous cell carcinoma were enrolled in the trial. Before TCR sequencing, CD4+ T cells and CD8+ T cells from peripheral blood were sorted into separate populations. Genomic DNA was isolated from the sorted cells so that the TCRbeta CDR3 region could be sequenced. The immunoSEQ Assay was used to sequence the TCRbeta CDR3 regions. TCRdb holds this immuneACCESS table with in-frame rearrangements only. Some clones are missing; in checked studies, unresolved V genes explain under half, and the rest has no known cause. The sample table shows 90,000 to 95,000 clones, and around 87% are seen once. The ten largest clones add up to approximately 4.8% of the sample.

This clone showed up just once. It lacks a known antigen. The input lacks base qualities; no much larger clone sits a single base away. Summary of the overall study and its limitations: After ivuxolimab, expanded clones were on average more numerous among CD8+ T cells than among CD4+ T cells. The antigen specificity of the peripheral T cells that underwent clonal expansion was not determined. At doses of 0.1 to 3.0 mg/kg, clonal expansion of both CD4+ and CD8+ blood T cells was observed from baseline to week 6. Low levels of normalized T-cell clonal expansion were also seen in some patients who did not respond. In the 0.1-3.0 mg/kg groups, partial responders were among the patients with the lowest normalized peripheral clonal expansion, particularly in CD8+ T cells.

The sample consisted of CD4+ or CD8+ T cells sorted from blood, taken in a trial of the OX40 agonist ivuxolimab. This clonotype was sampled from an adult with an advanced solid tumor such as melanoma, head and neck, liver or kidney cancer.

The CDR3 in this case is CASSLARVDYGYTF. In nucleotide form, the sequence is TGTGCCAGCAGCTTGGCCAGGGTTGACTATGGCTACACCTTC. The receptor chain draws on TRBV5-5 and TRBJ1-2; matching of 5 bases hints at TRBD1 as the D gene. The germline V gene (reference sequence) specifies SGHKS as CDR1 and YYEKEE as CDR2. From the cysteine up to the phenylalanine, the CDR3 has a length of 14 residues. Only the CDR3 DNA stays, 42 bases, in frame from base 1. V is shortened by 0 bases, J by 3 bases, and the region joining them spans 9 bases.